This TCR beta chain was obtained from a study of blood T cell repertoires in COVID-19. Only in-frame clones appear in the TCRdb table, and some are missing; sequencing was by immunoSEQ multiplex PCR. The top ten clones hold around 4.6% of a sample with 120,000 or so clones, under 95% of them seen once. Germline V gives CDR1 LGHNA, CDR2 YSLEER. This CDR3 has 18 residues. The junction had 12 bases not matched to a gene; V was cut back by 4 bases and J by 3 bases. The receptor was isolated from a man between 60 and 75 years old with COVID-19, enrolled during active disease. The V gene is TRBV4-3, the J gene TRBJ2-2; 9 bases are a match to TRBD2. The source material was peripheral blood. The CDR3 sequence: CASSPRVASGADTGELFF. CDR3 nucleotides: TGCGCCAGCAGCCCGAGGGTCGCTAGCGGGGCGGACACCGGGGAGCTGTTTTTT.